The 32 T cell receptor beta chains below were found in one sample sequenced in a study of beta chain features in type 1 diabetes. Study-level findings and limits: TCRB CDR3s from Type 1 diabetes patients were moderately but significantly shorter in all four CD4+ subsets.

The whole isolated RNA underwent reverse transcription, so sequencing captured expressed TCRB transcripts. Profiling relied on immunoSEQ multiplex PCR, and the TCRdb table lists in-frame clones only, not all of them. The sample lists some 370,000 clones, 9.6% occurring once. Their target antigens are unknown. The source material was central memory CD4+ T cells from blood. The receptors were sampled from a man aged 25-45 years with type 1 diabetes.

The V call is TRBV9, the J call TRBJ1-1; D unresolved. The germline V gene encodes CDR1 SGDLS and CDR2 YYNGEE. The CDR3 runs to 14 residues. V shed 4 bases and J shed 8 bases, with 18 bases lying between them. The CDR3 nucleotides are TGTGCCAGCAGCCCCCAGGCAAGGACGGGAGAAGCTTTCTTT. It encodes CASSPQARTGEAFF. The full variable domain, with the rest looked up from reference TRBV9 and TRBJ1-1, is DSGVTQTPKHLITATGQRVTLRCSPRSGDLSVYWYQQSLDQGLQFLIQYYNGEERAKGNILERFSAQQFPDLHSELNLSSLELGDSALYFCASSPQARTGEAFFGQGTRLTVV.

The rearrangement links TRBV9 to TRBJ2-7; 9 positions match TRBD1. This CDR3 is 15 amino acids long. CDR1 is SGDLS, CDR2 YYNGEE, per germline. V shed 4 bases, J shed 2 bases, and the junction held 7 bases outside the gene matches. CDR3 region: CASSRHGTGTYEQYF. CDR3 nucleotide sequence: TGTGCCAGCAGCCGACACGGGACAGGGACCTACGAGCAGTACTTC.

The chain carries TRBV28 and TRBJ1-1; no firm D call. Deletions cut 5 bases from V and 9 bases from J, with 19 bases between. Germline V gene lookup returns CDR1 MDHEN and CDR2 SYDVKM. The CDR3 extends over 14 amino acids. In DNA form, the CDR3 reads TGTGCCAGCAGTGCCTTTGGACCCGGCATCCAAGCTTTCTTT. Encoded protein: CASSAFGPGIQAFF.

This clone came up a few times. A much larger clone is a single base away; this may be a read error. This sample includes further DNA sequences coding for the same CDR3. The CDR3 bases are TGTGCCAGCAGCCCATACACAGATACGCAGTATTTT. Translation: CASSPYTDTQYF. The rearrangement links TRBV11-2 to TRBJ2-3; no clear D. Trimming stripped 5 bases from V and 2 bases from J, with 5 bases between. CDR3 length equals 12 residues. CDR1 is SGHAT and CDR2 is FQNNGV in the germline V gene.

This chain connects TRBV7-2 to TRBJ2-7; 8 bases are shared with TRBD1. The length of the CDR3 is 15 residues. The trim removed 4 bases at V and 2 bases at J, leaving 7 bases unmatched. Germline V CDR1 and CDR2: SGHTA, FQGNSA. The CDR3 region is CASSSIQGATYEQYF. The CDR3 DNA reads TGTGCCAGCAGCTCAATTCAGGGGGCCACCTACGAGCAGTACTTC.

This clone was observed a few times. The J gene is TRBJ2-7, the V gene TRBV11-3; D possibly matches TRBD1 or TRBD2 (6 bases each). Trimming stripped 2 bases from V and 2 bases from J, with 10 bases between. The CDR3 is 14 residues long. Per germline, CDR1 SGHNT and CDR2 YENEEA. The CDR3 nucleotides are TGTGCCAGCAGCTTACAGGGGAGGACCTACGAGCAGTACTTC. It codes for CASSLQGRTYEQYF.

V gene TRBV27 combines with J gene TRBJ2-2; weak D call: TRBD1 (6 bases). The V end was cut by 5 bases, the J end by 4 bases, with 14 bases between. Per the germline V gene, CDR1 is MNHEY and CDR2 is SMNVEV (reference sequence). The CDR3 has 15 residues. CDR3 amino acids: CASSHQGWSTGELFF. The CDR3 region has the DNA TGTGCCAGCAGTCATCAGGGGTGGAGCACCGGGGAGCTGTTTTTT.

The CDR3 nucleotides are TGTGCCAGCAGCTCCGGGACTAGCGGAGCCTCCTACAATGAGCAGTTCTTC. It yields the protein CASSSGTSGASYNEQFF. The chain is built from TRBV7-9 and TRBJ2-1; TRBD2 aligns across 11 bases. The length of the CDR3 is 17 residues. V gave up 4 bases and J gave up 0 bases; unmatched junction bases: 5. The germline gives CDR1 SEHNR, CDR2 FQNEAQ (reference sequence).

This clone has just a few counts. The chain carries TRBV4-2 and TRBJ2-3; D gene ambiguous. The CDR3 covers 13 residues. The germline V gene encodes CDR1 LGHNA and CDR2 YNFKEQ. V shed 0 bases and J shed 10 bases, with 11 bases lying between them. The CDR3 DNA sequence: TGTGCCAGCAGCCAAGAGAGGCAGGCCCCGCAGTATTTT. It specifies CASSQERQAPQYF.

The rearrangement uses TRBV9 and TRBJ1-1, with D perhaps TRBD1 (6 bases). CDR1 SGDLS and CDR2 YYNGEE come from the germline V gene. CDR3 length: 15 residues. Trimming took off 4 bases at V and 2 bases at J, with 15 bases between the two ends. The CDR3 sequence: CASSLRQVTNTEAFF. The CDR3 nucleotides are TGTGCCAGCAGCCTAAGACAGGTTACAAACACTGAAGCTTTCTTT.

This sequence joins TRBV4-1 and TRBJ2-7, with D perhaps being TRBD1 or TRBD2 (5 bases each). The CDR3 sequence is 13 residues long. Germline-derived CDR1 and CDR2 are MGHRA and YSYEKL. Trimming removed 5 bases at V and 6 bases at J, with 14 bases between. The DNA for the CDR3 is TGCGCCAGCAGCTTGATCGACAGCGGCGAGCAGTACTTC. Protein sequence: CASSLIDSGEQYF.

This chain connects TRBV6-1 to TRBJ2-3; 7 positions match TRBD2. The V gene's germline CDR1 is MNHNS and CDR2 SASEGT. This CDR3 has 14 residues. V shed 6 bases, J shed 4 bases, and the junction held 7 bases outside the gene matches. The CDR3 sequence: CASRGSGMADTQYF. As DNA, the CDR3 is TGTGCCAGCAGGGGGAGCGGGATGGCAGATACGCAGTATTTT.

CDR3 sequence reads: CASRFQGNEQFF. CDR3 bases: TGTGCCAGCAGGTTTCAAGGGAATGAGCAGTTCTTC. The chain uses TRBV13 and TRBJ2-1; D remains ambiguous. Germline lookup yields CDR1 PRHDT and CDR2 FYEKMQ (reference sequence). Trimming removed 6 bases from V and 7 bases from J, with 10 bases in between. This CDR3 spans 12 amino acids. Full variable domain (rest looked up from reference TRBV13 and TRBJ2-1): AAGVIQSPRHLIKEKRETATLKCYPIPRHDTVYWYQQGPGQDPQFLISFYEKMQSDKGSIPDRFSAQQFSDYHSELNMSSLELGDSALYFCASRFQGNEQFFGPGTRLTVL.

V is TRBV5-1 and J is TRBJ2-3, with 11 bases aligning to TRBD2. Looked up from germline, CDR1 is SGHRS and CDR2 is YFSETQ. This CDR3 is built from 15 residues. The V gene end was trimmed by 5 bases and the J gene end by 5 bases; junction bases not matched to a gene: 7. Here the CDR3 reads CASRTSGTEGDTQYF. CDR3 DNA: TGCGCCAGCAGGACTAGCGGGACGGAGGGAGATACGCAGTATTTT.

This chain joins TRBV5-4 and TRBJ2-2, with TRBD1 matching over 10 bases. This CDR3 is 16 amino acids long. With 2 bases clipped from V and 3 bases from J, the junction kept 4 bases outside the gene matches. Germline-derived CDR1 and CDR2 are SGHNT and YYREEE (reference sequence). The DNA for the CDR3 is TGTGCCAGCAGCTTCCGCGGGACAGGGGACACCGGGGAGCTGTTTTTT. Amino acids: CASSFRGTGDTGELFF.

This clone was found a few times. The chain employs TRBV6-5 and TRBJ2-5; D possibly corresponds to TRBD2 (5 bases). V dropped 0 bases and J dropped 5 bases, with 16 bases sitting between them. Per germline, CDR1 MNHEY and CDR2 SVGAGI. CDR3 length: 16 amino acids. The CDR3 reads CASSYSTSLVPETQYF. The CDR3 DNA reads as TGTGCCAGCAGTTACTCTACTAGTCTAGTTCCTGAGACCCAGTACTTC.

The chain has TRBV27 and TRBJ2-5; no reliable D call. The J call may be in error: the DNA end matches TRBJ2-7 better. Germline assignment: CDR1 MNHEY and CDR2 SMNVEV (reference sequence). The CDR3 totals 11 residues. The CDR3 protein is CASGNLYEQYF. The CDR3 DNA sequence: TGTGCCAGCGGTAATCTTTACGAGCAGTACTTC.

This clone was counted only a few times. V and J are TRBV14 and TRBJ2-3; a possible D gene is TRBD2 (7 bases). V was trimmed by 1 base and J by 5 bases, leaving 16 bases between them. From germline, CDR1 is SGHDN and CDR2 FVKESK. CDR3 length: 16 residues. CDR3 coding DNA: TGTGCCAGCAGCCAAGTATGGGGGGGGCAAAGAGATACGCAGTATTTT. Encoded protein: CASSQVWGGQRDTQYF.

This clone was counted at least ten times. The rearrangement joins TRBV4-3 to TRBJ2-1; 7 nucleotides agree with TRBD2. Trimming cost V 4 bases and J 2 bases; bases outside gene matches: 8. This CDR3 comprises 16 residues. CDR1 is LGHNA, CDR2 YSLEER, per germline. CDR3 DNA sequence: TGCGCCAGCAGCCGAACTGGCGGGAGTACCTACAATGAGCAGTTCTTC. As protein: CASSRTGGSTYNEQFF.

CDR3 DNA sequence: TGTGCCAGTAGTCCCCGGTTTGATATTCAGCATTTT. Translated, it gives CASSPRFDIQHF. The chain combines TRBV19 with TRBJ1-5; no clear D. The CDR3 covers 12 residues. Germline values: CDR1 LNHDA, CDR2 SQIVND (reference sequence). Trimming removed 5 bases from V and 13 bases from J, with 15 bases in between.

This clone was detected only a few times. The chain is built from TRBV7-8 and TRBJ1-2; 7 positions agree with TRBD1. CDR3 size: 15 residues. Per germline, CDR1 SGHVS and CDR2 FQNEAQ. The junction had 11 bases not matched to a gene; V was cut back by 5 bases and J by 5 bases. CDR3 bases: TGTGCCAGCAGCCATGCCCTGACCAGGGGGTATGGCTACACCTTC. Translating it yields CASSHALTRGYGYTF.

This chain connects TRBV5-1 to TRBJ2-2; TRBD2 matches at 7 bases. This CDR3 contains 18 residues. Germline V gene sequence: CDR1 SGHRS, CDR2 YFSETQ. V was clipped by 0 bases and J by 1 base; unmatched bases: 9. CDR3 residues: CASSLEASGHLNTGELFF. The CDR3 DNA reads TGCGCCAGCAGCTTGGAGGCTAGCGGCCACTTGAACACCGGGGAGCTGTTTTTT.

This clone occurred a few times. The rearrangement joins TRBV18 to TRBJ2-3, with 10 bases matching TRBD2. Germline lookup yields CDR1 KGHSH and CDR2 LQKENI. The trim removed 4 bases at V and 0 bases at J, leaving 7 bases unmatched. The CDR3 has 17 amino acids. CDR3 DNA: TGTGCCAGCTCACTAGACGGACTAGCGGCTAGCACAGATACGCAGTATTTT. Protein sequence: CASSLDGLAASTDTQYF.

This chain connects TRBV10-3 to TRBJ2-5; the match to TRBD1 covers 9 bases. The CDR3 is made up of 18 amino acids. Trimming took 0 bases from V and 2 from J; bases not matched to a gene: 10. CDR1 and CDR2 (germline): ENHRY, SYGVKD. The CDR3 here is CAISESVSTGGPQETQYF. The DNA of the CDR3 is TGTGCCATCAGTGAGTCTGTATCGACAGGGGGACCTCAAGAGACCCAGTACTTC.

This clone was counted a few times. The chain couples TRBV6-5 to TRBJ1-5; no reliable D call. The V and J ends lost 7 bases and 13 bases respectively, with 23 bases between them. Germline loops: CDR1 MNHEY, CDR2 SVGAGI. CDR3 length: 14 residues. The CDR3 sequence: CASIAIQRESTQHF. DNA for the CDR3: TGTGCCAGCATCGCCATTCAACGGGAATCCACTCAGCATTTT.

J is TRBJ2-7 and V is TRBV6-1, with D unclear. Trimming took off 2 bases at V and 3 bases at J, with 17 bases between the two ends. The CDR3 runs to 16 residues. Per germline, CDR1 MNHNS and CDR2 SASEGT. CDR3 nucleotide sequence: TGTGCCAGCAGTGAACGGCAGGTACTGATGGGCTACGAGCAGTACTTC. This translates into CASSERQVLMGYEQYF.

This chain uses TRBV11-2 with TRBJ2-5; D is unresolved. V was cut by 1 base and J by 5 bases, with 11 bases left in between. The CDR3 is made up of 14 amino acids. CDR1 is SGHAT, CDR2 FQNNGV, per germline. CDR3 DNA sequence: TGTGCCAGCAGCTTAGGGGAACTCGGGGAGACCCAGTACTTC. It codes for CASSLGELGETQYF. The full variable domain, completed using reference TRBV11-2 and TRBJ2-5, is EAGVAQSPRYKIIEKRQSVAFWCNPISGHATLYWYQQILGQGPKLLIQFQNNGVVDDSQLPKDRFSAERLKGVDSTLKIQPAKLEDSAVYLCASSLGELGETQYFGPGTRLLVL.

This clone was detected a few times. This rearrangement joins TRBV30 to TRBJ1-3; TRBD1 matches 8 bases. The V gene's germline CDR1 is GTSNPN and CDR2 SVGIG (reference sequence). J lost 4 bases, V lost 3 bases, and 8 bases had no gene match. This CDR3 is built from 15 residues. CDR3: CAWSHGQGSGNTIYF. The DNA of the CDR3 is TGTGCCTGGAGCCACGGACAGGGATCGGGAAACACCATATATTTT. The complete variable domain, with remaining parts taken from reference TRBV30 and TRBJ1-3, reads SQTIHQWPATLVQPVGSPLSLECTVEGTSNPNLYWYRQAAGRGLQLLFYSVGIGQISSEVPQNLSASRPQDRQFILSSKKLLLSDSGFYLCAWSHGQGSGNTIYFGEGSWLTVV.

This chain links TRBV19 with TRBJ1-5; TRBD1 might be the D (5 bases). CDR3 length equals 13 residues. Between the trimmed V and J ends, which lost 3 bases and 7 bases, there was a span of 10 bases. CDR1 LNHDA and CDR2 SQIVND come from the germline V gene (reference sequence). CDR3 protein: CASSITGWQPQHF. CDR3 nucleotides: TGTGCCAGTAGTATTACAGGATGGCAGCCCCAGCATTTT.

This clone was found a few times. This chain links TRBV10-3 with TRBJ2-3; weak D call: TRBD2 (5 bases). V was trimmed by 7 bases and J by 2 bases, leaving 13 bases between them. In germline, CDR1 is ENHRY, CDR2 SYGVKD. The CDR3 is made up of 14 amino acids. CDR3 sequence (DNA): TGTGCCATCAAGGAGGCTTTTGTCACAGATACGCAGTATTTT. It specifies CAIKEAFVTDTQYF.

This clone was recorded a few times. The chain is built from TRBV5-1 and TRBJ1-3, with TRBD1 identical over 8 bases. Germline CDR1 SGHRS, CDR2 YFSETQ. The CDR3 sequence is 15 residues long. V lost 2 bases and J lost 2; bases outside the gene matches: 3. The CDR3 nucleotides are TGCGCCAGCAGCTTCGGGACAGGAGCTGGAAACACCATATATTTT. The encoded protein is CASSFGTGAGNTIYF.

This clone turned up a few times. The genes are TRBV30 and TRBJ2-7, with a tentative D call TRBD1 (5 bases). Between the trimmed V and J ends, which lost 0 bases and 5 bases, there was a span of 17 bases. Germline values: CDR1 GTSNPN, CDR2 SVGIG (reference sequence). The CDR3 loop spans 15 amino acids. CDR3 nucleotides: TGTGCCTGGAGTGTAAGCTTGGGTTGGGGCCACGAGCAGTACTTC. It is translated as CAWSVSLGWGHEQYF.